A selection of T cell receptor beta chains follows, all from one sample in a study of T cell repertoires in cytomegalovirus infection. TCRdb recomputed calls from the reads with MiXCR, one row per CDR3 protein. The sample comprises 150,000 to 200,000 distinct CDR3 sequences, about 21% of which are singletons, and roughly 2.9% rests with the top ten. The sample consisted of PBMCs. Source of these receptors: a human donor in good health (CMV status not recorded). Some clones in this sample may be carry-over from other donors' samples. Both conserved end residues are part of each CDR3. D genes are given only for firm matches. Clone size is shown for a subset of rows, as once, few, many or a class of expanded clone.

TRBV5-1,few,NA,TRBJ2-7,CASSLGDPAYEQYF,TGCGCCAGCAGCTTGGGGGACCCAGCCTACGAGCAGTACTTC
TRBV5-6,NA,NA,TRBJ2-1,CASSLDAIGKGSYNEQFF,TGTGCCAGCAGCTTAGATGCCATCGGGAAAGGGTCCTACAATGAGCAGTTCTTC
TRBV12-3/TRBV12-4,many,NA,TRBJ2-2,CASSFAGRNTGELFF,TGTGCCAGCAGTTTCGCAGGGCGGAACACCGGGGAGCTGTTTTTT
TRBV12-5,few,NA,TRBJ1-1,CASGLRGNTEAFF,TGTGCTAGTGGTTTAAGGGGAAACACTGAAGCTTTCTTT
TRBV6-1,many,TRBD2,TRBJ2-3,CASRQLAGVTDTQYF,TGTGCCAGCAGGCAACTAGCGGGGGTCACAGATACGCAGTATTTT
TRBV19,few,TRBD2,TRBJ2-2,CASSLSGSLTGELFF,TGTGCCAGTAGTCTTAGCGGGAGCCTCACCGGGGAGCTGTTTTTT
TRBV29-1,NA,NA,TRBJ2-7,CSVLRGFSYEQYF,TGCAGCGTCCTCAGGGGATTCTCCTACGAGCAGTACTTC
TRBV19,few,TRBD1,TRBJ1-1,CASSIDRQSRDRESTEAFF,TGTGCCAGTAGTATAGATCGACAGTCCCGGGACAGAGAAAGCACTGAAGCTTTCTTT
TRBV11-3,many,NA,TRBJ1-4,CASSLGARTTGGLFF,TGTGCCAGCAGCTTAGGTGCCAGGACCACCGGAGGGCTGTTTTTT
TRBV10-1,few,NA,TRBJ2-1,CASSEIGFGEQFF,TGCGCCAGCAGTGAGATTGGGTTTGGCGAGCAGTTCTTC
TRBV20-1,few,TRBD1,TRBJ2-7,CSARPAGTGGSEQYF,TGCAGTGCTAGACCCGCGGGGACAGGGGGAAGCGAGCAGTACTTC
TRBV28,NA,NA,TRBJ2-7,CASRSPGTFYEQYF,TGTGCCAGCAGATCCCCGGGAACCTTCTACGAGCAGTACTTC
TRBV7-9,few,NA,TRBJ1-4,CASSPQGVEKLFF,TGTGCCAGCAGCCCACAGGGAGTTGAAAAACTGTTTTTT
TRBV6-2/TRBV6-3,many,NA,TRBJ2-1,CASSRRRNEQFF,TGTGCCAGCAGTCGGCGCAGGAACGAGCAGTTCTTC
TRBV11-3,few,NA,TRBJ1-1,CASSLDNSEAFF,TGTGCCAGCAGCTTAGATAACAGTGAAGCTTTCTTT
TRBV7-3,many,TRBD2,TRBJ2-5,CASSRDSSGLWETQYF,TGTGCCAGCAGCCGGGACTCTAGCGGGTTGTGGGAGACCCAGTACTTC
TRBV28,NA,NA,TRBJ2-4,CASSSPGSLAKNIQYF,TGTGCCAGCAGTTCCCCGGGTTCGCTAGCCAAAAACATTCAGTACTTC
TRBV4-1,few,TRBD2,TRBJ2-7,CASSSTSGRAEQYF,TGCGCCAGCAGCTCTACTAGCGGGAGGGCCGAGCAGTACTTC
TRBV19,few,NA,TRBJ1-5,CASSPYEGDYQPQHF,TGTGCCAGTAGCCCCTACGAGGGGGATTATCAGCCCCAGCATTTT
TRBV2,NA,NA,TRBJ1-5,CASEAGMVSNQPQHF,TGTGCCAGCGAAGCAGGGATGGTCAGCAATCAGCCCCAGCATTTT
TRBV28,few,NA,TRBJ1-6,CASSFGGASSPLHF,TGTGCCAGCAGTTTCGGGGGCGCAAGTTCACCCCTCCACTTT
TRBV7-9,few,NA,TRBJ2-3,CASSSGTSFFGDTQYF,TGTGCCAGCAGCTCGGGGACATCTTTTTTTGGAGATACGCAGTATTTT
TRBV7-9,few,NA,TRBJ1-1,CASSLLGVTSGTEAFF,TGTGCCAGCAGCTTATTAGGCGTCACGTCTGGCACTGAAGCTTTCTTT
TRBV15,many,TRBD2,TRBJ2-7,CATGSAGVRREQYF,TGTGCCACCGGGTCGGCGGGAGTTCGTCGCGAGCAGTACTTC
TRBV6-2/TRBV6-3,few,TRBD1,TRBJ2-7,CASRVTGDYEQYF,TGTGCCAGCAGGGTGACAGGGGATTACGAGCAGTACTTC